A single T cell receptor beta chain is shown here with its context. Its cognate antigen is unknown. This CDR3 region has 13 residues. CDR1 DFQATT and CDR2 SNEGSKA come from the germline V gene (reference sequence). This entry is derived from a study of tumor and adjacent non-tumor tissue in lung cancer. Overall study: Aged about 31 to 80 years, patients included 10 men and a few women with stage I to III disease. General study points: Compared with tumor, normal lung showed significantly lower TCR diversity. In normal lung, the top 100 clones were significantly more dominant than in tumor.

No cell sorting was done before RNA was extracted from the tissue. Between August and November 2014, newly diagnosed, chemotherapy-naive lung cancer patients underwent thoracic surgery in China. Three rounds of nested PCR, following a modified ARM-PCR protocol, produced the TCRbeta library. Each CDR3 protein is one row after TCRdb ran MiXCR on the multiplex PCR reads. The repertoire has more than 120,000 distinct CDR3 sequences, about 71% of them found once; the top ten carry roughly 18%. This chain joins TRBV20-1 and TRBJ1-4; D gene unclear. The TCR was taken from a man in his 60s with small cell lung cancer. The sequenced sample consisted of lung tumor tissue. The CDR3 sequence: CNTRDLNDEKLFF. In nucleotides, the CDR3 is TGCAATACTAGAGATCTGAACGACGAAAAACTGTTTTTT.